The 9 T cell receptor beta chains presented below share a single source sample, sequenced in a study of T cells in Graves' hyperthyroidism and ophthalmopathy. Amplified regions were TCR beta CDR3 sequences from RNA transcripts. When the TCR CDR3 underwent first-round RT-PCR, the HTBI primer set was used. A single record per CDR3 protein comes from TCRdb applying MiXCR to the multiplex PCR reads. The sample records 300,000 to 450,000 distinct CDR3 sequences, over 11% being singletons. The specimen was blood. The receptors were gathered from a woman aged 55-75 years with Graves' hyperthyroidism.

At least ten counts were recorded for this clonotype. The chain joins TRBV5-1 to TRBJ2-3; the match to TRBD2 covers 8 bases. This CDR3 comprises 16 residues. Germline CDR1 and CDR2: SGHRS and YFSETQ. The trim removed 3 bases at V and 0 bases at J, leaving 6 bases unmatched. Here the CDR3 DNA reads TGCGCCAGCAGCTACCAAGCGGGAGCTAGCACAGATACGCAGTATTTT. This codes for CASSYQAGASTDTQYF.

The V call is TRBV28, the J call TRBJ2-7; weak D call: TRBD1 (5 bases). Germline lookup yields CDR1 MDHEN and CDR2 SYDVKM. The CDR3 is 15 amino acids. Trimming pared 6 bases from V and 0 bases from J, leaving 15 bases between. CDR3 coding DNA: TGTGCCAGCAGCACCTCCAGGGATTCCTCCTACGAGCAGTACTTC. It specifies CASSTSRDSSYEQYF.

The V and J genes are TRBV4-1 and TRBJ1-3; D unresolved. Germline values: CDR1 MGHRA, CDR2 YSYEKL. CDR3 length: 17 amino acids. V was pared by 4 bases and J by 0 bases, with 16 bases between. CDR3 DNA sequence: TGCGCCAGCAGCCGCTTAGCGCGACCGAGCTCTGGAAACACCATATATTTT. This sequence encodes CASSRLARPSSGNTIYF.

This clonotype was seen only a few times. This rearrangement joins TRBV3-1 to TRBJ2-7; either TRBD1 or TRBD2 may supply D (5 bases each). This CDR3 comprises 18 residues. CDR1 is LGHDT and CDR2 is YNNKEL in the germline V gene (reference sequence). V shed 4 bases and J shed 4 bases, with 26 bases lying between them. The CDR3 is CASSLSTWGAEVMYEQYF. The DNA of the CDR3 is TGTGCCAGCAGCCTATCTACGTGGGGCGCGGAGGTAATGTACGAGCAGTACTTC.

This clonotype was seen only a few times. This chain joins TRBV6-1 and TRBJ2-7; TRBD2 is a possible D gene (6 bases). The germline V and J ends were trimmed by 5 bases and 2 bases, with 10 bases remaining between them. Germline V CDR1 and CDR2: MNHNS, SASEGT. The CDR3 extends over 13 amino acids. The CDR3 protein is CASSFGGAYEQYF. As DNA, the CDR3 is TGTGCCAGCAGTTTCGGCGGGGCCTACGAGCAGTACTTC.

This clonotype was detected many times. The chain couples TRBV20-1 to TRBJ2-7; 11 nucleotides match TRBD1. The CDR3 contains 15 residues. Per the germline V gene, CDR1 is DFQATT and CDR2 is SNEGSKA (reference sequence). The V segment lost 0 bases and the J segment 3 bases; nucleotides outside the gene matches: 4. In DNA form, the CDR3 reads TGCAGTGCTAGAGAAGGAGGGACAGGGGGCTACGAGCAGTACTTC. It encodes CSAREGGTGGYEQYF.

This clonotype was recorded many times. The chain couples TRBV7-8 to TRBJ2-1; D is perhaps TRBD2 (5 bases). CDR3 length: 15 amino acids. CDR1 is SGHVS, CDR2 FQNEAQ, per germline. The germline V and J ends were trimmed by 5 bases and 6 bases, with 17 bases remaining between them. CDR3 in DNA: TGTGCCAGCAGCACAGCGGTAGGCTCGGGCAATGAGCAGTTCTTC. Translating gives CASSTAVGSGNEQFF.

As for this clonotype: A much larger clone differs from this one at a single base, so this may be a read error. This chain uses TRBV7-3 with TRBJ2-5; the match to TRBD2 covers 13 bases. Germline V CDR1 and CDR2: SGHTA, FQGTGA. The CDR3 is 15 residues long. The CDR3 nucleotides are TGTGCCAGCAGCAGGACTAGCGGGGGCCAAGGGACCCAGTACTTC. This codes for CASSRTSGGQGTQYF.

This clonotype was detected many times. The CDR3 DNA sequence: TGTGCCAGCAGCCCCATCGGAGGAGCCTGGGACTCCCCCTACAATGAGCAGTTCTTC. This encodes CASSPIGGAWDSPYNEQFF. The chain has TRBV5-6 and TRBJ2-1, with D tentatively TRBD2 (6 bases). The V gene's germline CDR1 is SGHDT and CDR2 YYEEEE. Trimming took 4 bases from V and 2 from J, leaving 25 bases between them. The CDR3 is 19 residues long. The variable domain in full, completed from reference TRBV5-6 and TRBJ2-1, reads DAGVTQSPTHLIKTRGQQVTLRCSPKSGHDTVSWYQQALGQGPQFIFQYYEEEERQRGNFPDRFSGHQFPNYSSELNVNALLLGDSALYLCASSPIGGAWDSPYNEQFFGPGTRLTVL.